This TCR beta chain was profiled in a study of T cell responses to AZD1222 COVID-19 vaccine. Profiling relied on immunoSEQ multiplex PCR, and the TCRdb table lists in-frame clones only, not all of them. Of approximately 130,000 clones in the sample, 80% to 90% are singletons; the top ten hold over 8%. In germline, CDR1 is SGHTA, CDR2 FQGNSA. V was cut by 5 bases and J by 8 bases, with 18 bases left in between. The CDR3 runs 15 residues. The chain uses TRBV7-2 and TRBJ2-2, with a tentative D call TRBD2 (5 bases). Here the sequenced sample was peripheral blood, taken 28 days after the second AZD1222 dose. The source of this sequence is an adult who received the AZD1222 COVID-19 vaccine. The CDR3 DNA follows: TGTGCCAGCAGCCGTATCCGCGGTAGAGGGGGGGAGCTGTTTTTT. Its protein product is CASSRIRGRGGELFF.